This T cell receptor beta chain comes out of a study of blood T cells in healthy people across ages. Trimming removed 5 bases at V and 2 bases at J, with 13 bases between. Germline values: CDR1 MDHEN, CDR2 SYDVKM. This CDR3 region has 15 residues. Every sample had a minimum of 6.5 million PBMCs isolated. Through a sample-barcoded 5' primer and a J-beta primer mix, a second PCR was run for about 6 to 11 cycles. TCRdb ran MiXCR on the 5' RACE reads and lists one entry per CDR3 protein. The table has 540,000 or so distinct CDR3 sequences, 24% seen once. The data were also submitted as part of a second study, on T cells of mothers and their children.

This chain connects TRBV28 to TRBJ1-3, with D uncertain. The clonotype comes from a boy younger than 18 in good health. Material: blood. The CDR3 spells CASSLTQITGNTIYF. The CDR3 DNA follows: TGTGCCAGCAGTCTGACACAAATTACTGGAAACACCATATATTTT.